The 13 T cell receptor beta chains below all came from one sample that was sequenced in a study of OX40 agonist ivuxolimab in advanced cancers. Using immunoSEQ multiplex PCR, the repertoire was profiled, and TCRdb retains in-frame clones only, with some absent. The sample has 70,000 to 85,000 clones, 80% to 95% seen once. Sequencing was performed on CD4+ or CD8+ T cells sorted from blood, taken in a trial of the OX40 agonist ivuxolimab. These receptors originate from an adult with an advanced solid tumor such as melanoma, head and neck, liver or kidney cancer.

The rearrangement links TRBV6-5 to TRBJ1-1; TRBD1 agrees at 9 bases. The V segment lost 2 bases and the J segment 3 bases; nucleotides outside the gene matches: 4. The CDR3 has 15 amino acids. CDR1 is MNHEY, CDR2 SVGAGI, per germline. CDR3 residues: CASSYGGTGHTEAFF. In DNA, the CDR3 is TGTGCCAGCAGTTACGGGGGGACAGGGCACACTGAAGCTTTCTTT.

CDR3 residues: CASSLAERHYGYTF. Here the CDR3 DNA reads TGTGCCAGCAGCTTAGCGGAGCGGCACTATGGCTACACCTTC. V is TRBV7-9 and J is TRBJ1-2, with no clear D. Trimming cost V 0 bases and J 3 bases, with 8 bases left between them. The V gene's germline CDR1 is SEHNR and CDR2 FQNEAQ (reference sequence). The CDR3 spans 14 residues.

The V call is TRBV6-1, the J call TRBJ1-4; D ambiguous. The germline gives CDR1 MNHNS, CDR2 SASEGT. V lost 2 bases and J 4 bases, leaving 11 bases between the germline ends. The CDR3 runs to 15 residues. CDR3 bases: TGTGCCAGCAGTGAAAGGTCTACCGTTAATGAAAAACTGTTTTTT. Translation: CASSERSTVNEKLFF.

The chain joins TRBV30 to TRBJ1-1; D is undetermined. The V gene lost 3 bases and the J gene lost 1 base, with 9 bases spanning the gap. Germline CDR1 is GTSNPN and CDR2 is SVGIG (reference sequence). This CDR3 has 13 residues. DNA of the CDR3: TGTGCCTGGAGCAAGGGCAAGAACACTGAAGCTTTCTTT. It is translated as CAWSKGKNTEAFF.

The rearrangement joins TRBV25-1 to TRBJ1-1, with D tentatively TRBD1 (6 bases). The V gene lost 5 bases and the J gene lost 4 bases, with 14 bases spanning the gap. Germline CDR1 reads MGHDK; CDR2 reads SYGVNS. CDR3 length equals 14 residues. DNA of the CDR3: TGTGCCAGCAGTTCACAGGGTGCCTCCACTGAAGCTTTCTTT. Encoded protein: CASSSQGASTEAFF. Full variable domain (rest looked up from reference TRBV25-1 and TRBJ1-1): EADIYQTPRYLVIGTGKKITLECSQTMGHDKMYWYQQDPGMELHLIHYSYGVNSTEKGDLSSESTVSRIRTEHFPLTLESARPSHTSQYLCASSSQGASTEAFFGQGTRLTVV.

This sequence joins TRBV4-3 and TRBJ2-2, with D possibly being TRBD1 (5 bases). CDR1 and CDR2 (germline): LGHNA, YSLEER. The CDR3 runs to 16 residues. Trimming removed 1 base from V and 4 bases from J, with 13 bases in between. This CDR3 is CASSQVVQGITGELFF. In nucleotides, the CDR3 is TGCGCCAGCAGCCAAGTGGTTCAGGGTATCACCGGGGAGCTGTTTTTT.

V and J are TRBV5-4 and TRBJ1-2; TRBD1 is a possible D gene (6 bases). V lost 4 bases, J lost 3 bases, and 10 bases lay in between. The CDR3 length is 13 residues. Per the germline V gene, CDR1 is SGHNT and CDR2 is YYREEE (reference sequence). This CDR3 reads CASSPRTDYGYTF. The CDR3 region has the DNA TGTGCCAGCAGCCCCAGGACAGACTATGGCTACACCTTC.

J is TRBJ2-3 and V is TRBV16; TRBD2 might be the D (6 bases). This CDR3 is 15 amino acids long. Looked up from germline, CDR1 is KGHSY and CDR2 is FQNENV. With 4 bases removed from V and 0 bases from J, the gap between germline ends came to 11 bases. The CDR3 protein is CASSRPGLSTDTQYF. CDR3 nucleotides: TGTGCCAGCAGCCGACCGGGACTCAGCACAGATACGCAGTATTTT.

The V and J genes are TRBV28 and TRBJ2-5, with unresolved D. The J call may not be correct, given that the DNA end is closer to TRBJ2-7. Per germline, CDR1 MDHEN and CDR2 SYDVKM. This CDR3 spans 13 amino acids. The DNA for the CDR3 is TGTGCCAGCAGTTTATCGTACAGCTACGAGCAGTACTTC. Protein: CASSLSYSYEQYF.

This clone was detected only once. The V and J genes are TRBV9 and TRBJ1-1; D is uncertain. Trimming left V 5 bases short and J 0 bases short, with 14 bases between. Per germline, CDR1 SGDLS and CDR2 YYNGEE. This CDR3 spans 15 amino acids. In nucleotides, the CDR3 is TGTGCCAGCAGTTTTTGGACGGACTTGAACACTGAAGCTTTCTTT. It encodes CASSFWTDLNTEAFF.

CDR3 sequence reads: CASSPSTDTQYF. CDR3 sequence (DNA): TGTGCCAGCAGTCCTTCCACAGATACGCAGTATTTT. The J gene is TRBJ2-3, the V gene TRBV27; no firm D call. CDR3 length: 12 amino acids. Trimming removed 5 bases at V and 2 bases at J, with 5 bases between. Germline V gene lookup returns CDR1 MNHEY and CDR2 SMNVEV (reference sequence).

DNA of the CDR3: TGTGCCAGCAGCTTCGGCGGCGTCGAAGAGACCCAGTACTTC. It translates to CASSFGGVEETQYF. The chain couples TRBV13 to TRBJ2-5; D gene unclear. Germline-derived CDR1 and CDR2 are PRHDT and FYEKMQ (reference sequence). Trimming removed 3 bases at V and 3 bases at J, with 11 bases between. The CDR3 length is 14 residues.

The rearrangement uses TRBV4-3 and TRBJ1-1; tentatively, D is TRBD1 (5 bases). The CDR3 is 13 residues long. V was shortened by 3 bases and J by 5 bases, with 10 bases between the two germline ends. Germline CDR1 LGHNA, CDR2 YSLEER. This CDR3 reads CASSQEGETEAFF. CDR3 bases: TGCGCCAGCAGCCAGGAAGGGGAGACTGAAGCTTTCTTT.